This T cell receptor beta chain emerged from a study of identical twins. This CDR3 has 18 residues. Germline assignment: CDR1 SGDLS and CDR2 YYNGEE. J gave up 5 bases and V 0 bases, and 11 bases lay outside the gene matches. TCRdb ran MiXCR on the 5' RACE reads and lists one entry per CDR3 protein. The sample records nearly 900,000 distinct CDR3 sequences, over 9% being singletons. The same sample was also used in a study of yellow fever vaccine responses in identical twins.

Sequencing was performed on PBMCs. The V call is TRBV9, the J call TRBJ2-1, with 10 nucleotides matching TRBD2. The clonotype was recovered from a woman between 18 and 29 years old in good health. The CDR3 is CASSVGGSGRSTNNEQFF. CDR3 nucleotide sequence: TGTGCCAGCAGCGTAGGCGGTAGCGGGAGGTCGACGAACAATGAGCAGTTCTTC.